Listed here are 27 T cell receptor beta chains from one sample, sequenced in a study of T-cell memory formation after mild COVID-19. MiXCR was run by TCRdb on the 5' RACE reads, yielding one entry per CDR3 protein. The sample includes some 120,000 distinct CDR3 sequences, about 17% seen only once; the top ten take about 15%. Sequencing used PBMCs or a T cell subset sorted from them (not recorded which). These receptor sequences come from an adult woman who had mild COVID-19 (a few samples of this study predate the infection). Cell type and time point are not known.

In its sample, this clonotype was seen a few times. The chain is built from TRBV5-1 and TRBJ2-2; 7 bases line up with TRBD1. This CDR3 is 15 amino acids long. Trimming took 2 bases from V and 5 from J; bases not matched to a gene: 6. Germline V gene data show CDR1 as SGHRS and CDR2 as YFSETQ. CDR3 in amino acids: CASSFTGVETGELFF. Written as DNA, the CDR3 is TGCGCCAGCAGCTTTACAGGGGTTGAGACCGGGGAGCTGTTTTTT.

V and J are TRBV12-3 or TRBV12-4 and TRBJ1-5; no clear D gene. Trimming took 6 bases from V and 0 from J, leaving 9 bases between them. The CDR3 has 14 residues. For the CDR3, the DNA is TGTGCCAGCAGAGTAGATCTTAGCAATCAGCCCCAGCATTTT. Translating it yields CASRVDLSNQPQHF.

This clonotype showed up many times. V usage is TRBV7-8 and J usage is TRBJ2-2; D remains ambiguous. V lost 5 bases to trimming and J lost 8 bases, with 15 bases between them. Germline values: CDR1 SGHVS, CDR2 FQNEAQ. The CDR3 is 14 residues long. The CDR3 loop is CASSTRARAGELFF. In DNA form, the CDR3 reads TGTGCCAGCAGCACCCGGGCTCGGGCAGGGGAGCTGTTTTTT.

The V gene is TRBV5-1, the J gene TRBJ1-1; 7 bases match TRBD1. J gave up 1 base and V 4 bases, and 7 bases lay outside the gene matches. This CDR3 is built from 15 residues. Germline lookup yields CDR1 SGHRS and CDR2 YFSETQ. The DNA for the CDR3 is TGCGCCAGCAGCCCCACGACAGGGTCGAACACTGAAGCTTTCTTT. It translates to CASSPTTGSNTEAFF. The full variable domain, in which reference TRBV5-1 and TRBJ1-1 provide the parts outside the CDR3, is KAGVTQTPRYLIKTRGQQVTLSCSPISGHRSVSWYQQTPGQGLQFLFEYFSETQRNKGNFPGRFSGRQFSNSRSEMNVSTLELGDSALYLCASSPTTGSNTEAFFGQGTRLTVV.

This chain links TRBV3-1 with TRBJ1-2; D remains ambiguous. V lost 1 base and J lost 8, with 14 bases in between. CDR1 and CDR2 from the germline V gene are LGHDT and YNNKEL (reference sequence). The CDR3 extends over 14 amino acids. CDR3 region: CASSQGGFGGGYTF. CDR3 bases: TGTGCCAGCAGCCAAGGCGGGTTTGGAGGGGGCTACACCTTC.

The genes are TRBV7-2 and TRBJ2-3, with D unclear. Germline-derived CDR1 and CDR2 are SGHTA and FQGNSA. CDR3 length: 13 amino acids. The ends were cut back, 3 bases at V and 4 bases at J, with 8 bases in the middle. The chain's CDR3 is CASSFKGSDTQYF. The CDR3 DNA is TGTGCCAGCAGCTTTAAGGGATCAGATACGCAGTATTTT.

The chain couples TRBV5-1 to TRBJ2-1; 7 bases map to TRBD2. The CDR3 contains 14 residues. With V trimmed by 0 bases and J by 8 bases, 5 bases remained unmatched. Germline V CDR1 and CDR2: SGHRS, YFSETQ. This CDR3 is CASSLGTREDEQFF. In DNA form, the CDR3 reads TGCGCCAGCAGCTTGGGTACCCGGGAGGATGAGCAGTTCTTC.

This clonotype was picked up many times. The V gene is TRBV29-1, the J gene TRBJ2-3, with TRBD2 identical over 7 bases. The V segment lost 3 bases and the J segment 1 base; nucleotides outside the gene matches: 4. Germline V gives CDR1 SQVTM, CDR2 ANQGSEA. This CDR3 contains 14 residues. CDR3 DNA: TGCAGCGTTGACGCGGGAGTACGCACAGATACGCAGTATTTT. Amino acid sequence: CSVDAGVRTDTQYF.

This clonotype occurred a few times. The gene calls are TRBV6-2 or TRBV6-3 and TRBJ2-4; no firm D call. Germline CDR1 reads MNHEY; CDR2 reads SVGEGT. There are 13 residues in the CDR3. Trimming pared 6 bases from V and 1 base from J, leaving 7 bases between. CDR3 sequence reads: CASRPGAKNIQYF. As DNA, the CDR3 is TGTGCCAGCAGGCCCGGGGCCAAAAACATTCAGTACTTC.

This clonotype showed up just a few times. The chain links TRBV24-1 to TRBJ1-4; D unclear. Germline V lookup: CDR1 KGHDR, CDR2 SFDVKD. The CDR3 sequence is 15 residues long. Trimming took off 4 bases at V and 4 bases at J, with 12 bases between the two ends. The CDR3 DNA reads TGTGCCACCAGTGAGCCCCTGGAGGATAATGAAAAACTGTTTTTT. Translation gives CATSEPLEDNEKLFF.

The chain joins TRBV7-9 to TRBJ2-7, with D perhaps TRBD2 (6 bases). The V gene's germline CDR1 is SEHNR and CDR2 FQNEAQ (reference sequence). V was trimmed by 10 bases and J by 0 bases, leaving 13 bases between them. The length of the CDR3 is 13 residues. CDR3 coding DNA: TGTGCCAATCTAGCGTTGAGCTCCTACGAGCAGTACTTC. Translation: CANLALSSYEQYF.

This sequence joins TRBV7-2 and TRBJ2-7; weak D call: TRBD2 (7 bases). Deletions cut 1 base from V and 2 bases from J, with 12 bases between. CDR1 SGHTA and CDR2 FQGNSA come from the germline V gene. CDR3 length: 15 residues. This chain's CDR3 is CASSLGGGPAYEQYF. The CDR3 DNA sequence: TGTGCCAGCAGCTTAGGGGGGGGGCCCGCCTACGAGCAGTACTTC.

The V call is TRBV14, the J call TRBJ1-2; TRBD1 might be the D (5 bases). This CDR3 contains 15 residues. Germline values: CDR1 SGHDN, CDR2 FVKESK. V lost 1 base and J lost 4, with 13 bases in between. The CDR3 DNA reads as TGTGCCAGCAGCCAAGTGCAGGGATCCTCCTATGGCTACACCTTC. This gives the protein CASSQVQGSSYGYTF.

The chain combines TRBV11-2 with TRBJ2-1; 9 bases agree with TRBD2. V gave up 2 bases and J gave up 8 bases; unmatched junction bases: 19. The germline CDR1 and CDR2 sequences are SGHAT and FQNNGV. There are 19 residues in the CDR3. The CDR3 bases are TGTGCCAGCAGCTTATTCTCCCCCGGGACTAGCATGTGGGGCGATGAGCAGTTCTTC. Protein product: CASSLFSPGTSMWGDEQFF. The full variable domain, completed using reference TRBV11-2 and TRBJ2-1, is EAGVAQSPRYKIIEKRQSVAFWCNPISGHATLYWYQQILGQGPKLLIQFQNNGVVDDSQLPKDRFSAERLKGVDSTLKIQPAKLEDSAVYLCASSLFSPGTSMWGDEQFFGPGTRLTVL.

The chain couples TRBV7-9 to TRBJ2-1; the D gene could be TRBD1 or TRBD2 (7 bases each). In germline, CDR1 is SEHNR, CDR2 FQNEAQ (reference sequence). The ends were cut back, 5 bases at V and 4 bases at J, with 15 bases in the middle. The length of the CDR3 is 15 residues. CDR3: CASSTQGGGYNEQFF. The CDR3, as DNA: TGTGCCAGCAGCACCCAGGGGGGAGGGTACAATGAGCAGTTCTTC.

This clonotype was seen only a few times. At one end, the junction sequence differs from germline, possibly due to a read error. The chain recombines TRBV14 with TRBJ2-3; no definite D call. This CDR3 region has 13 residues. Germline V gives CDR1 SGHDN, CDR2 FVKESK. CDR3 DNA sequence: TGTGCCAGTAGCCAAGATCAAAAGGAGACGCAGTATTTT. This codes for CASSQDQKETQYF.

The J gene is TRBJ2-1, the V gene TRBV7-2, with D unclear. CDR3 length: 13 residues. Germline CDR1 SGHTA, CDR2 FQGNSA. V was shortened by 2 bases and J by 9 bases, with 11 bases between the two germline ends. In nucleotides, the CDR3 is TGTGCCAGCAGCTTATCAGTGGCCGTTGAGCAGTTCTTC. Amino acid sequence: CASSLSVAVEQFF.

There are a few counts of this clonotype. V usage is TRBV7-2 and J usage is TRBJ2-3, with D perhaps TRBD1 (5 bases). Looked up from germline, CDR1 is SGHTA and CDR2 is FQGNSA. The V gene lost 5 bases and the J gene lost 2 bases, with 14 bases spanning the gap. The CDR3 covers 15 residues. The CDR3 nucleotides read TGTGCCAGCAGCGTGGGGATCAGGGCCACAGATACGCAGTATTTT. Protein: CASSVGIRATDTQYF.

This chain uses TRBV20-1 with TRBJ1-2, with a weak D call TRBD1 (5 bases). CDR3 length: 11 amino acids. CDR1 is DFQATT, CDR2 SNEGSKA, per germline (reference sequence). Trimming shortened V by 7 bases and J by 4 bases, and 10 bases separated the two germline ends. CDR3 amino acids: CSVPGLYGYTF. In nucleotides, the CDR3 is TGCAGTGTCCCGGGGCTCTATGGCTACACCTTC.

The chain carries TRBV10-3 and TRBJ2-7; TRBD2 matches at 7 bases. The germline gives CDR1 ENHRY, CDR2 SYGVKD. This CDR3 spans 15 amino acids. After removal of 2 bases from V and 2 bases from J, the junction contained 6 bases not matched to a gene. The CDR3 DNA is TGTGCCATCAGTGAGAAAGACGGGACTACCTACGAGCAGTACTTC. The encoded protein is CAISEKDGTTYEQYF.

This rearrangement joins TRBV13 to TRBJ1-2; possible D gene TRBD1, 5 bases. The germline V gene encodes CDR1 PRHDT and CDR2 FYEKMQ (reference sequence). The CDR3 extends over 14 amino acids. V was cut by 5 bases and J by 8 bases, with 18 bases left in between. The CDR3, as DNA: TGTGCCAGCAGCACAAGAGGTGACAGAGGCGGCTACACCTTC. It yields the protein CASSTRGDRGGYTF.

The V gene is TRBV5-1, the J gene TRBJ1-2, with 11 nucleotides matching TRBD1. V was pared by 0 bases and J by 2 bases, with 6 bases of the junction left unmatched. This CDR3 region has 17 residues. Germline CDR1 SGHRS, CDR2 YFSETQ. DNA for the CDR3: TGCGCCAGCAGCTTGGAGCCTGGACAGGGGGCAAACTATGGCTACACCTTC. Translated: CASSLEPGQGANYGYTF.

This clonotype appeared a few times. The chain couples TRBV4-3 to TRBJ1-2, with 12 bases aligning to TRBD1. Germline values: CDR1 LGHNA, CDR2 YSLEER. The CDR3 consists of 18 residues. V gave up 3 bases and J gave up 3 bases; unmatched junction bases: 11. CDR3 DNA: TGCGCCAGCAGCCACACCCGGGACAGGGGGCGCGGGGACTATGGCTACACCTTC. It translates to CASSHTRDRGRGDYGYTF.

This clonotype showed up just a few times. V and J are TRBV21-1 and TRBJ2-7; TRBD2 is the table's D call and was not checked against the DNA. TRBV21-1 counts as a pseudogene. The CDR3 extends over 14 amino acids. In nucleotides, the CDR3 is TGTGCCACCTCAGGGAAGACTAGGTGCTACGAGCAGTACTTC. Translated: CATSGKTRCYEQYF.

This clonotype was detected only a few times. This rearrangement joins TRBV7-3 to TRBJ2-7; D gene uncertain. The length of the CDR3 is 13 residues. Germline V gene sequence: CDR1 SGHTA, CDR2 FQGTGA. With 3 bases removed from V and 3 bases from J, the gap between germline ends came to 9 bases. In nucleotides, the CDR3 is TGTGCCAGCAGCTTGGCCCGCTACTACGAGCAGTACTTC. Amino acid sequence: CASSLARYYEQYF. The full variable domain, its missing parts supplied by reference TRBV7-3 and TRBJ2-7, is GAGVSQTPSNKVTEKGKYVELRCDPISGHTALYWYRQSLGQGPEFLIYFQGTGAADDSGLPNDRFFAVRPEGSVSTLKIQRTERGDSAVYLCASSLARYYEQYFGPGTRLTVT.

This clonotype came up a few times. The chain employs TRBV6-6 and TRBJ1-5, with 7 nucleotides matching TRBD1. This CDR3 comprises 17 residues. V trimming: 2 bases; J trimming: 6 bases; junction bases outside the gene matches: 13. Per germline, CDR1 MNHNY and CDR2 SVGAGI (reference sequence). In DNA form, the CDR3 reads TGTGCCAGCAGTTACCACGCACAGGGGATCATGGGTCAGCCCCAGCATTTT. Translated, it gives CASSYHAQGIMGQPQHF.

There are many counts of this clonotype. This chain's CDR3 is CASSQAQREGTDTQYF. CDR3 DNA: TGTGCCAGCAGCCAAGCTCAGCGGGAAGGCACAGATACGCAGTATTTT. The V call is TRBV4-2, the J call TRBJ2-3, with 7 nucleotides matching TRBD2. Per the germline V gene, CDR1 is LGHNA and CDR2 is YNFKEQ. The junction had 5 bases not matched to a gene; V was cut back by 1 base and J by 1 base. The CDR3 runs 16 residues.